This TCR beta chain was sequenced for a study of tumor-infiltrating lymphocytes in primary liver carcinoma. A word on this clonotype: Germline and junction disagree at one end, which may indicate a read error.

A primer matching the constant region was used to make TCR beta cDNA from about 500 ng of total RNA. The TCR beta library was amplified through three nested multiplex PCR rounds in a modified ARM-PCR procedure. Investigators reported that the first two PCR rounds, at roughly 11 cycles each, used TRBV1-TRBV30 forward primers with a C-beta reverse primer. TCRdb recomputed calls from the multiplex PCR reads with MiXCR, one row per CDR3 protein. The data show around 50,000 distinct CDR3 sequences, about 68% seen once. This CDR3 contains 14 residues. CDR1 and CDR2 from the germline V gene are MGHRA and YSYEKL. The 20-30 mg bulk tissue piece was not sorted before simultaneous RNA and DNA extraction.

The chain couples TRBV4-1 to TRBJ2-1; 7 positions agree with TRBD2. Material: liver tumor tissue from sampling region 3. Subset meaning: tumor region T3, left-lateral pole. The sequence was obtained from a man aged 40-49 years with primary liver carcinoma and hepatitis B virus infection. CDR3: CASSQGGSYNKQFF. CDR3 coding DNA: TGCGCCAGCAGCCAGGGGGGGTCCTACAATAAGCAGTTCTTC.